These T cell receptor beta chains were read from a single sample in a study of CD8 T cells in Susac syndrome. TCRdb re-called the immunoSEQ multiplex PCR reads with MiXCR, one entry per CDR3 protein. This table holds roughly 300,000 distinct CDR3 sequences, roughly 81% found once. The sequenced material came from CD8+ T cells from PBMCs. The source is a human donor with multiple sclerosis. Each CDR3 is given with its conserved first and last residue. D genes are given only for firm matches. Clone size is given for some rows only: seen once, a few or many times, or a class if the clone is expanded.

D gene: .; J gene: TRBJ1-5; V gene: TRBV27; clone size: .; CDR3 length: 16; CDR3 protein: CASSAAVTGRDQPQHF; CDR3 DNA: TGTGCCAGCAGTGCCGCCGTCACAGGGCGCGATCAGCCCCAGCATTTT
D gene: TRBD1; J gene: TRBJ2-7; V gene: TRBV30; clone size: .; CDR3 length: 14; CDR3 protein: CAWMDRGLTYEQYF; CDR3 DNA: TGTGCCTGGATGGACAGGGGGCTCACCTACGAGCAGTACTTC
D gene: .; J gene: TRBJ1-5; V gene: TRBV7-9; clone size: .; CDR3 length: 14; CDR3 protein: CASSLGGPSPPQHF; CDR3 DNA: TGTGCCAGCAGCTTAGGGGGACCCAGTCCCCCCCAGCATTTT
D gene: TRBD1; J gene: TRBJ1-4; V gene: TRBV7-9; clone size: .; CDR3 length: 19; CDR3 protein: CASSPAFDRESATNEKLFF; CDR3 DNA: TGTGCCAGCAGCCCCGCCTTTGACAGGGAAAGTGCAACTAATGAAAAACTGTTTTTT
D gene: TRBD1; J gene: TRBJ2-5; V gene: TRBV27; clone size: .; CDR3 length: 14; CDR3 protein: CASSLVQGDGTQYF; CDR3 DNA: TGTGCCAGCAGTTTGGTACAGGGGGATGGGACCCAGTACTTC
D gene: .; J gene: TRBJ2-2; V gene: TRBV24-1; clone size: .; CDR3 length: 13; CDR3 protein: CATSDFSGGELFF; CDR3 DNA: TGTGCCACCAGTGATTTTTCTGGCGGGGAGCTGTTTTTT
D gene: .; J gene: TRBJ2-1; V gene: TRBV6-1; clone size: .; CDR3 length: 16; CDR3 protein: CASSPDRGLSYNEQFF; CDR3 DNA: TGTGCCAGCAGTCCTGATCGAGGACTCTCCTACAATGAGCAGTTCTTC
D gene: TRBD2; J gene: TRBJ2-7; V gene: TRBV11-2; clone size: .; CDR3 length: 15; CDR3 protein: CASSSTSGRAYEQYF; CDR3 DNA: TGTGCCAGCAGCTCGACTAGCGGGAGGGCGTACGAGCAGTACTTC
D gene: .; J gene: TRBJ2-2; V gene: TRBV10-1; clone size: .; CDR3 length: 12; CDR3 protein: CASSWGTGELFF; CDR3 DNA: TGCGCCAGCAGTTGGGGAACCGGGGAGCTGTTTTTT
D gene: .; J gene: TRBJ1-4; V gene: TRBV15; clone size: .; CDR3 length: 15; CDR3 protein: CATSKESGGHEKLFF; CDR3 DNA: TGTGCCACCAGCAAAGAATCTGGGGGGCACGAAAAACTGTTTTTT
D gene: .; J gene: TRBJ2-1; V gene: TRBV5-6; clone size: .; CDR3 length: 13; CDR3 protein: CASSFGRRAEQFF; CDR3 DNA: TGTGCCAGCAGCTTCGGTCGTCGGGCAGAGCAGTTCTTC
D gene: .; J gene: TRBJ2-7; V gene: TRBV9; clone size: few; CDR3 length: 16; CDR3 protein: CASSVEGWGPLGEQYF; CDR3 DNA: TGTGCCAGCAGCGTAGAGGGTTGGGGACCCCTGGGCGAGCAGTACTTC
D gene: TRBD1; J gene: TRBJ2-7; V gene: TRBV19; clone size: .; CDR3 length: 14; CDR3 protein: CASSITGGSYEQYF; CDR3 DNA: TGTGCCAGTAGCATAACAGGGGGCTCCTACGAGCAGTACTTC
D gene: .; J gene: TRBJ2-2; V gene: TRBV9; clone size: .; CDR3 length: 15; CDR3 protein: CASSGLGGAAGELFF; CDR3 DNA: TGTGCCAGCAGCGGTCTAGGAGGTGCTGCCGGGGAGCTGTTTTTT
D gene: .; J gene: TRBJ2-2; V gene: TRBV7-3; clone size: .; CDR3 length: 14; CDR3 protein: CASSSTQNTGELFF; CDR3 DNA: TGTGCCAGCAGCTCCACGCAGAACACCGGGGAGCTGTTTTTT
D gene: .; J gene: TRBJ2-1; V gene: TRBV11-1; clone size: .; CDR3 length: 24; CDR3 protein: CASSLNSGTGSTSGLGRMYNEQFF; CDR3 DNA: TGTGCCAGCAGCTTGAACTCCGGGACAGGGAGTACTAGCGGCTTGGGCCGTATGTACAATGAGCAGTTCTTC
D gene: .; J gene: TRBJ2-1; V gene: TRBV9; clone size: .; CDR3 length: 14; CDR3 protein: CASSPRALRNEQFF; CDR3 DNA: TGTGCCAGCAGCCCCCGCGCACTGAGGAATGAGCAGTTCTTC
D gene: TRBD1; J gene: TRBJ2-2; V gene: TRBV27; clone size: .; CDR3 length: 18; CDR3 protein: CASSGGQGGFGNTGELFF; CDR3 DNA: TGTGCCAGCAGTGGAGGACAGGGAGGATTCGGCAACACCGGGGAGCTGTTTTTT
D gene: .; J gene: TRBJ1-1; V gene: TRBV9; clone size: .; CDR3 length: 13; CDR3 protein: CASSVGTTANAFF; CDR3 DNA: TGTGCCAGCAGCGTAGGGACGACCGCCAACGCTTTCTTT
D gene: .; J gene: TRBJ2-1; V gene: TRBV7-3; clone size: .; CDR3 length: 13; CDR3 protein: CASSPGKYNEQFF; CDR3 DNA: TGTGCCAGCAGCCCCGGCAAATACAATGAGCAGTTCTTC
D gene: TRBD1; J gene: TRBJ1-2; V gene: TRBV6-1; clone size: .; CDR3 length: 17; CDR3 protein: CASSVRTGERGNYGYTF; CDR3 DNA: TGTGCCAGCAGTGTCAGGACAGGGGAGAGAGGGAACTATGGCTACACCTTC
D gene: TRBD1; J gene: TRBJ2-7; V gene: TRBV4-1; clone size: .; CDR3 length: 14; CDR3 protein: CASSQLEGAVEQYF; CDR3 DNA: TGCGCCAGCAGCCAACTCGAGGGGGCCGTCGAGCAGTACTTC
D gene: TRBD2; J gene: TRBJ2-2; V gene: TRBV20-1; clone size: .; CDR3 length: 15; CDR3 protein: CSAHGTSGSAGELFF; CDR3 DNA: TGCAGTGCTCACGGGACTAGCGGGAGCGCCGGGGAGCTGTTTTTT
D gene: TRBD2; J gene: TRBJ2-1; V gene: TRBV19; clone size: .; CDR3 length: 18; CDR3 protein: CASSILFEGLAGVGEQFF; CDR3 DNA: TGTGCCAGTAGTATCCTATTCGAAGGACTAGCGGGAGTAGGGGAGCAGTTCTTC
D gene: .; J gene: TRBJ2-3; V gene: TRBV27; clone size: .; CDR3 length: 15; CDR3 protein: CASSLGATSTDTQYF; CDR3 DNA: TGTGCCAGCAGTTTAGGAGCGACTAGCACAGATACGCAGTATTTT
D gene: TRBD2; J gene: TRBJ2-1; V gene: TRBV27; clone size: .; CDR3 length: 12; CDR3 protein: CASGLAGNEQFF; CDR3 DNA: TGTGCCAGCGGACTAGCGGGTAATGAGCAGTTCTTC
D gene: .; J gene: TRBJ2-1; V gene: TRBV11-3; clone size: .; CDR3 length: 12; CDR3 protein: CASSRRDREQFF; CDR3 DNA: TGTGCCAGCTCTCGGCGGGATCGAGAGCAGTTCTTC
D gene: .; J gene: TRBJ2-2; V gene: TRBV7-9; clone size: .; CDR3 length: 12; CDR3 protein: CASTSGTGELFF; CDR3 DNA: TGTGCCAGCACCTCAGGAACCGGGGAGCTGTTTTTT
D gene: TRBD2; J gene: TRBJ2-7; V gene: TRBV12-5; clone size: .; CDR3 length: 14; CDR3 protein: CASALGGFSYEQYF; CDR3 DNA: TGTGCTAGTGCCTTGGGGGGGTTCTCCTACGAGCAGTACTTC
D gene: .; J gene: TRBJ1-5; V gene: TRBV13; clone size: .; CDR3 length: 15; CDR3 protein: CASSFGGSSNQPQHF; CDR3 DNA: TGTGCCAGCAGCTTTGGAGGGTCTAGCAATCAGCCCCAGCATTTT
D gene: TRBD2; J gene: TRBJ2-2; V gene: TRBV13; clone size: .; CDR3 length: 14; CDR3 protein: CASSSAGANGELFF; CDR3 DNA: TGTGCCAGCAGCTCAGCGGGAGCCAACGGGGAGCTGTTTTTT
D gene: .; J gene: TRBJ2-5; V gene: TRBV30; clone size: .; CDR3 length: 12; CDR3 protein: CAWSRAEETQYF; CDR3 DNA: TGTGCCTGGAGTCGAGCGGAAGAGACCCAGTACTTC
D gene: .; J gene: TRBJ1-1; V gene: TRBV19; clone size: .; CDR3 length: 11; CDR3 protein: CASTANTEAFF; CDR3 DNA: TGTGCCAGTACAGCGAACACTGAAGCTTTCTTT
D gene: .; J gene: TRBJ1-5; V gene: TRBV4-2; clone size: few; CDR3 length: 14; CDR3 protein: CASSQGPYVQPQHF; CDR3 DNA: TGTGCCAGCAGCCAAGGTCCATATGTGCAGCCCCAGCATTTT
D gene: .; J gene: TRBJ1-1; V gene: TRBV19; clone size: .; CDR3 length: 16; CDR3 protein: CASTLYLGQMNTEAFF; CDR3 DNA: TGTGCCAGTACCCTGTATCTAGGACAGATGAACACTGAAGCTTTCTTT
D gene: .; J gene: TRBJ1-2; V gene: TRBV6-5; clone size: once; CDR3 length: 13; CDR3 protein: CASSHEANYGYTF; CDR3 DNA: TGTGCCAGCAGTCACGAAGCTAACTATGGCTACACCTTC
D gene: TRBD2; J gene: TRBJ2-1; V gene: TRBV27; clone size: .; CDR3 length: 17; CDR3 protein: CASSVAGGPPSYNEQFF; CDR3 DNA: TGTGCCAGCAGTGTAGCGGGAGGGCCCCCTTCCTACAATGAGCAGTTCTTC